The 19 T cell receptor beta chains presented below share a single source sample, sequenced in a study of OX40 agonist ivuxolimab in advanced cancers. Method: immunoSEQ multiplex PCR; TCRdb's copy keeps in-frame clones and lacks some. The sample includes over 35,000 clones, around nine tenths seen only once; the top ten take under 40%. Sequencing used CD4+ or CD8+ T cells sorted from blood, obtained in a trial of the OX40 agonist ivuxolimab. These receptors all come from an adult with an advanced solid tumor such as melanoma, head and neck, liver or kidney cancer.

J is TRBJ2-7 and V is TRBV19; tentative D call: TRBD1 (6 bases). Trimming cost V 6 bases and J 0 bases, with 15 bases left between them. The CDR3 totals 15 residues. Germline V gene sequence: CDR1 LNHDA, CDR2 SQIVND (reference sequence). The CDR3 DNA reads TGTGCCAGTAGCGAGGGGGTCAGGCTCTCCTACGAGCAGTACTTC. It specifies CASSEGVRLSYEQYF.

The chain combines TRBV7-2 with TRBJ2-1; D is uncertain. The CDR3 has 11 amino acids. With 3 bases removed from V and 8 bases from J, the gap between germline ends came to 5 bases. Germline CDR1 and CDR2: SGHTA and FQGNSA. The CDR3 protein is CASSFMDEQFF. The DNA for the CDR3 is TGTGCCAGCAGCTTTATGGATGAGCAGTTCTTC.

In its sample, this clone was seen a few times. The rearrangement uses TRBV4-1 and TRBJ1-3; D unclear. The CDR3 length is 16 residues. Trimming left V 2 bases short and J 0 bases short, with 11 bases between. The germline V gene encodes CDR1 MGHRA and CDR2 YSYEKL. In DNA, the CDR3 is TGCGCCAGCAGCCAAAGCGCAGGAACCTCTGGAAACACCATATATTTT. This translates into CASSQSAGTSGNTIYF.

J is TRBJ2-2 and V is TRBV7-9, with D tentatively TRBD1 (5 bases). From germline, CDR1 is SEHNR and CDR2 FQNEAQ (reference sequence). Trimming took off 2 bases at V and 7 bases at J, with 8 bases between the two ends. The CDR3 has 13 residues. Here the CDR3 reads CASSLQGSGELFF. The DNA for the CDR3 is TGTGCCAGCAGCTTACAGGGCAGCGGGGAGCTGTTTTTT.

By its share, this clone is large. The V and J genes are TRBV27 and TRBJ1-4; D is undetermined. Germline V lookup: CDR1 MNHEY, CDR2 SMNVEV (reference sequence). Trimming took off 5 bases at V and 0 bases at J, with 7 bases between the two ends. This CDR3 contains 14 residues. The CDR3 reads CASSHDTTNEKLFF. For the CDR3, the DNA is TGTGCCAGCAGTCACGATACAACTAATGAAAAACTGTTTTTT.

The chain combines TRBV30 with TRBJ2-7; TRBD2 matches 7 bases. Unmatched junction bases numbered 13, after V lost 2 bases and J lost 3 bases. The CDR3 has 16 residues. Germline V lookup: CDR1 GTSNPN, CDR2 SVGIG (reference sequence). This chain's CDR3 is CAWSPRPSERGYEQYF. The CDR3 DNA follows: TGTGCCTGGAGTCCTCGCCCCTCTGAGCGGGGCTACGAGCAGTACTTC.

This clone was detected many times. This chain uses TRBV2 with TRBJ2-5; tentative D call: TRBD1 (6 bases). CDR3 length equals 14 residues. V gave up 7 bases and J gave up 5 bases, with 17 bases separating them. In germline, CDR1 is SNHLY, CDR2 FYNNEI. Written as DNA, the CDR3 is TGTGCCAGCACCTTCCCAGGGGATCGGGAGACCCAGTACTTC. Protein product: CASTFPGDRETQYF.

The V call is TRBV7-2, the J call TRBJ1-1; 8 bases agree with TRBD1. The CDR3 runs 16 residues. The V and J ends lost 3 bases and 4 bases, in that order; junction bases with no gene match: 10. Germline V gene sequence: CDR1 SGHTA, CDR2 FQGNSA. In DNA form, the CDR3 reads TGTGCCAGCAGCTTTAGGCAGGGGGCTGGGGGCACTGAAGCTTTCTTT. Translation: CASSFRQGAGGTEAFF.

The J gene is TRBJ2-7, the V gene TRBV5-4, with D maybe TRBD2 (5 bases). The V end was cut by 3 bases, the J end by 5 bases, with 15 bases between. The CDR3 runs 14 residues. Looked up from germline, CDR1 is SGHNT and CDR2 is YYREEE (reference sequence). CDR3 sequence (DNA): TGTGCCAGCAGCTCCTCAGGACCAGCGGACGAGCAGTACTTC. Its protein is CASSSSGPADEQYF.

V and J are TRBV13 and TRBJ2-5; no clear D gene. TRBJ2-7 matches the DNA end more closely, so the J call is doubtful. This CDR3 region has 12 residues. CDR1 is PRHDT, CDR2 FYEKMQ, per germline (reference sequence). The CDR3 DNA reads as TGTGCCAGCAGCGGAACCCCCTACGAGCAGTACTTC. Its translation: CASSGTPYEQYF.

This clone was recorded once. The chain recombines TRBV18 with TRBJ2-7; perhaps TRBD1 as D (5 bases). The CDR3 has 13 amino acids. Trimming removed 3 bases from V and 5 bases from J, with 11 bases in between. The germline CDR1 and CDR2 sequences are KGHSH and LQKENI. For the CDR3, the DNA is TGTGCCAGCTCACCTCAGGGTACCAACGAGCAGTACTTC. This translates into CASSPQGTNEQYF.

The V call is TRBV7-6, the J call TRBJ2-3; D is ambiguous. V lost 2 bases, J lost 0 bases, and 6 bases lay in between. Germline V gene data show CDR1 as SGHVS and CDR2 as FNYEAQ. The CDR3 loop spans 14 amino acids. The CDR3 reads CASSLSPSTDTQYF. CDR3 nucleotide sequence: TGTGCCAGCAGCTTAAGTCCCAGCACAGATACGCAGTATTTT.

The chain recombines TRBV9 with TRBJ2-3; D not certain. The germline V gene encodes CDR1 SGDLS and CDR2 YYNGEE. Trimming left V 3 bases short and J 3 bases short, with 5 bases between. The CDR3 spans 12 residues. The chain's CDR3 is CASSAPTDTQYF. For the CDR3, the DNA is TGTGCCAGCAGCGCCCCAACAGATACGCAGTATTTT.

The V gene is TRBV19, the J gene TRBJ1-4, with unresolved D. V gave up 7 bases and J gave up 4 bases, with 16 bases separating them. The CDR3 runs 15 residues. CDR1 is LNHDA and CDR2 is SQIVND in the germline V gene (reference sequence). CDR3 in amino acids: CASKGIGRFNEKLFF. The DNA for the CDR3 is TGTGCCAGTAAGGGTATAGGACGGTTTAATGAAAAACTGTTTTTT.

For the CDR3, the DNA is TGTGCCAGCACAGACTCGGGACAGGGTAACAATGAGCAGTTCTTC. Amino acids: CASTDSGQGNNEQFF. This chain connects TRBV2 to TRBJ2-1; TRBD1 matches at 9 bases. The CDR3 has 15 residues. Trimming removed 7 bases from V and 5 bases from J; junction bases left unmatched: 9. CDR1 is SNHLY, CDR2 FYNNEI, per germline.

The chain couples TRBV7-3 to TRBJ2-5; possible D gene TRBD1, 6 bases. Per the germline V gene, CDR1 is SGHTA and CDR2 is FQGTGA. The CDR3 has 15 residues. The ends were cut back, 2 bases at V and 5 bases at J, with 15 bases in the middle. In nucleotides, the CDR3 is TGTGCCAGCAGCTTAGGCACAGGGCTAGGGGAGACCCAGTACTTC. Amino acids: CASSLGTGLGETQYF.

The chain links TRBV5-4 to TRBJ2-7, with 8 bases matching TRBD2. Per germline, CDR1 SGHNT and CDR2 YYREEE (reference sequence). The CDR3 loop spans 15 amino acids. The V segment lost 1 base and the J segment 3 bases; nucleotides outside the gene matches: 6. CDR3 coding DNA: TGTGCCAGCAGCTTGAGTGGCGGGGGGTACTACGAGCAGTACTTC. It specifies CASSLSGGGYYEQYF.

The gene calls are TRBV6-1 and TRBJ2-3; 10 bases match TRBD1. V shed 2 bases and J 1 base; nucleotides not matched to a gene: 6. This CDR3 comprises 17 residues. The germline V gene encodes CDR1 MNHNS and CDR2 SASEGT. CDR3 residues: CASSELGGTGGTDTQYF. The CDR3 nucleotides read TGTGCCAGCAGTGAATTGGGCGGGACAGGGGGCACAGATACGCAGTATTTT.

This clone came up a few times. The chain couples TRBV6-4 to TRBJ1-6; 7 nucleotides match TRBD1. The germline CDR1 and CDR2 sequences are MRHNA and SNTAGT. The CDR3 is made up of 13 amino acids. The junction had 6 bases not matched to a gene; V was cut back by 6 bases and J by 10 bases. CDR3 bases: TGTGCCAGCAGACAGGGGCAGGAGTCACCCCTCCACTTT. It codes for CASRQGQESPLHF.